This T cell receptor beta chain emerged from a study of T cells in women clearing cervical HPV infection (dated 2018 in TCRdb). Regarding the research as a whole: The cases were 25 or so women with histologically confirmed HPV16-related CIN3 or worse, and 2 of these cases were invasive cancers. Since only a few of the women had HLA typing available, the possibility that HLA type was acting as a confounder could not be ruled out. Quality controls consisted of five blinded duplicates per group, for a total of approximately 60 samples made up of approximately 50 participants and ten or so replicates. Cases and controls were matched on year of sample collection and on age within five years. For cases, the median interval between lesion detection and blood sampling was approximately 150 days, with an interquartile range of roughly 90 to 200 days. Cases had a median age of about 34 years compared with 38 for controls, and baseline characteristics showed no significant differences between the groups. Nested within Costa Rica's Guanacaste HPV Natural History Study, an exploratory proof-of-principle case-control study compared TCR repertoires across cervical HPV16 outcomes. The parent cohort enrolled about 9,700 women aged 18 or older in Guanacaste, Costa Rica, in about 1992 to 1995 and followed the women for about 7 years. Case blood was taken at the visit when the lesion was first identified, whereas control blood was taken when infection was no longer detected. Controls were over 20 women whose single incident HPV16 infection cleared within 12 months without precancer or cancer developing. Study-wide conclusions, independent of this receptor: The cross-sectional design could not show whether associations preceded infection or resulted from it; effector/memory subsets and HPV-specific T cells were not isolated. Random forest classifiers that combined richness and V gene abundances separated cases from controls with an estimated AUC of less than 0.85. Because T-cell numbers per sample were unknown, differences in richness could reflect varying T-cell content rather than repertoire biology. Across sequencing depths, CIN3+ cases showed significantly higher TCR repertoire richness than controls, but evenness did not differ between the groups. Lower TRBV6-7 relative abundance was observed in cases than in controls (about 0.1% versus 0.15%; Bonferroni P = 0.0008).

Comment on this clone: Its specific antigen is unknown. The read ends 3 residues before the CDR3 terminus; that terminus is restored from the germline J gene.

TCR beta CDR3 regions were amplified by multiplex PCR using the immunoSEQ assay from an average of approximately 1,200 ng genomic DNA per sample. Primer bias was corrected in the assay by using a complete synthetic TCR repertoire to establish an amplification baseline. The amplicons were sequenced on the Illumina platform. The published analysis was carried out like this. Sequences were error-corrected by clustering with frequency ratios and a modified nearest-neighbor algorithm, then analyzed in the immunoSEQ Analyzer with IMGT gene definitions. At each rarefaction depth, TCR richness and evenness were averaged across 20 rarefaction repeats, and any sample with fewer sequences than the depth was left out. Wilcoxon rank sum tests with FDR correction were used to compare V, D and J gene relative abundances between the groups. An intraclass correlation of 95% to 97% for TCR richness and an average of around 76% across 66 gene segments were obtained from the blinded duplicates. TCRdb provides this immuneACCESS table in a form limited to in-frame rearrangements. Some clones are lacking; in checked studies, under half of them reflect an unresolved V gene, and why the rest are absent is not known. The V and J calls and clone size come from that table; D and trimming were worked out from the DNA. The sample table holds roughly 36,000 clones. The ten biggest clones cover 7.8% of the sample.

According to the germline V gene, CDR1 reads SQVTM and CDR2 reads ANQGSEA. Here V drops 0 bases and J drops 0 bases, and the junction holds 1 base not matched to any gene. The CDR3 runs 15 amino acids, cysteine and phenylalanine included. The DNA covers only part of the CDR3, 36 bases in frame from base 1. Every participant had a single incident cervical HPV16 infection, and women with prevalent HPV16 infections were excluded. Cervical HPV DNA was detected by MY09/MY11 PCR, and genotyping was performed by dot-blot hybridization. Approximately 15 mL of heparinized blood were centrifuged, and the buffy coat was aliquoted, frozen at -30°C, then stored at -80°C. QIAGEN kits were used to extract genomic DNA from the buffy coat specimens.

The chain is encoded by TRBV29-1 joined to TRBJ2-2; 7 middle bases align to TRBD1. The receptor was derived from a woman aged 18 to 69 with a cervical HPV16 infection that either progressed to CIN3+ or cleared (not recorded which). The sample comprised blood buffy coat. CDR3 bases read: TGCAGCGTTGAAGAAGGGACAGCGAACACCGGGGAG. It specifies CSVEEGTANTGE. The entire CDR3 sequence reads CSVEEGTANTGELFF.